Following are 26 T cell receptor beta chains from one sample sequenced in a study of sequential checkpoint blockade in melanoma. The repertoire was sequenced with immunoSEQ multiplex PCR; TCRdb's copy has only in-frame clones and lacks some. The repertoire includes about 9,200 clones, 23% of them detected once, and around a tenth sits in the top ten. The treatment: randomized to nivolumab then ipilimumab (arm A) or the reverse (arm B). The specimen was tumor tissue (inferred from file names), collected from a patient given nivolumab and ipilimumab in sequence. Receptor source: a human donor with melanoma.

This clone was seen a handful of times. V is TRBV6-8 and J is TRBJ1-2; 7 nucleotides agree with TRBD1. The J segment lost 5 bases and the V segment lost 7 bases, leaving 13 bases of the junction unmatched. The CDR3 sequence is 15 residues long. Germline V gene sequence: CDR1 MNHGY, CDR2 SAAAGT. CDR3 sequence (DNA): TGTGCCAGCACTCCCAATCCCCAGACAGGGTATGGCTACACCTTC. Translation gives CASTPNPQTGYGYTF.

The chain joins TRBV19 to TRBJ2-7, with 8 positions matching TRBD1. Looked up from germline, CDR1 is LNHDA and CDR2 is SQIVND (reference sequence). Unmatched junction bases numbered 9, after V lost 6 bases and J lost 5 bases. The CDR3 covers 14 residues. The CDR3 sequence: CASRTGTGNDEQYF. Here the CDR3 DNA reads TGTGCCAGTAGGACCGGGACAGGAAATGACGAGCAGTACTTC.

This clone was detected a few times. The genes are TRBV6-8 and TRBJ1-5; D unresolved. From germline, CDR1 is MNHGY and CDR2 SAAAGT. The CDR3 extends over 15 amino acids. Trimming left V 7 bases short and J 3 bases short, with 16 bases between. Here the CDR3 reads CASIDNTVLNQPQHF. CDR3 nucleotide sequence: TGTGCCAGCATTGACAATACAGTCCTCAATCAGCCCCAGCATTTT.

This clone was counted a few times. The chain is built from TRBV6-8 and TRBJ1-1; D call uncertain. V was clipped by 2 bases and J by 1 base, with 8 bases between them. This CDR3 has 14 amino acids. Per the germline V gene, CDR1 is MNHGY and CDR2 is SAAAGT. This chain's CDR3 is CASSYGRANTEAFF. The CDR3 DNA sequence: TGTGCCAGCAGTTACGGGAGGGCGAACACTGAAGCTTTCTTT.

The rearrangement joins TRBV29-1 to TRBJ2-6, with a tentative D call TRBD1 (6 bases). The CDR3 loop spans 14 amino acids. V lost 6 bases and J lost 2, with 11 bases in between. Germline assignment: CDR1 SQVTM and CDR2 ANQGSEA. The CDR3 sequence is CSVDTGTGANVLTF. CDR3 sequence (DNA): TGCAGCGTGGATACAGGGACTGGGGCCAACGTCCTGACTTTC.

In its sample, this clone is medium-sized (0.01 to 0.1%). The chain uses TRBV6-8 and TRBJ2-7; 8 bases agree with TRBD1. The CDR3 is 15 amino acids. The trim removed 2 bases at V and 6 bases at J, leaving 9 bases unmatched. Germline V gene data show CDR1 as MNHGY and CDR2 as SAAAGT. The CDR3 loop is CASSYGPITGGEQYF. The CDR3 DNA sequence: TGTGCCAGCAGTTACGGTCCGATTACAGGGGGCGAGCAGTACTTC.

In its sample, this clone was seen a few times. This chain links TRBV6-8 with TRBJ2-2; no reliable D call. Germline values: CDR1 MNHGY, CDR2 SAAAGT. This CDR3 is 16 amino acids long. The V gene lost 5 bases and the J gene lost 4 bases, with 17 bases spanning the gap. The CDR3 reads CASSVSPGWGTGELFF. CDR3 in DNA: TGTGCCAGCAGTGTATCCCCGGGTTGGGGCACCGGGGAGCTGTTTTTT.

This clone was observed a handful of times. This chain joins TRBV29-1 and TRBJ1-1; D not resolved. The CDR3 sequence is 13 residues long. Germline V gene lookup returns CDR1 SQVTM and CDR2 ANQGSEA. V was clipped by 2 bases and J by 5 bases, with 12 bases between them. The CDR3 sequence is CSVEHSRATEAFF. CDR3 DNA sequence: TGCAGCGTTGAACATTCTCGGGCTACTGAAGCTTTCTTT.

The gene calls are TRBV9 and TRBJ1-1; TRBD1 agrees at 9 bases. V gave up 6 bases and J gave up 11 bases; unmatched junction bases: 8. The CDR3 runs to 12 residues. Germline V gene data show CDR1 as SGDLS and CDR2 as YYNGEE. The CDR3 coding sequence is TGTGCCAGCACCAACCTCGGGACAGGGGCTTTCTTT. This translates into CASTNLGTGAFF.

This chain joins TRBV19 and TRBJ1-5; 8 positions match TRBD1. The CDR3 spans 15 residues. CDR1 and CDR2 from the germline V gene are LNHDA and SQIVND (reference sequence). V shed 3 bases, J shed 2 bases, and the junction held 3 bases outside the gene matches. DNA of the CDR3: TGTGCCAGTAGTATCGAGGGACAGGGCAATCAGCCCCAGCATTTT. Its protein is CASSIEGQGNQPQHF.

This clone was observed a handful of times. The chain's CDR3 is CASSWTGGDNYEQYF. In DNA form, the CDR3 reads TGTGCCAGCAGTTGGACAGGGGGGGACAACTACGAGCAGTACTTC. The chain employs TRBV11-3 and TRBJ2-7; 10 nucleotides match TRBD1. The ends lost 6 bases at V and 3 bases at J; junction bases unmatched: 8. CDR3 size: 15 residues. CDR1 and CDR2 from the germline V gene are SGHNT and YENEEA.

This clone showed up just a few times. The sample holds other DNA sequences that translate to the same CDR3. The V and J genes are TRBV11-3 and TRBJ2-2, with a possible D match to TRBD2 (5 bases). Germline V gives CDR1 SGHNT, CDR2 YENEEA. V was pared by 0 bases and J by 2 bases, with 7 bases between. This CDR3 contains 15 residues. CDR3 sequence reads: CASSLEGANTGELFF. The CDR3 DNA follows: TGTGCCAGCAGCTTAGAGGGAGCCAACACCGGGGAGCTGTTTTTT.

The CDR3 coding sequence is TGTGCCAGCAGGCAGGGACTACAGCCCCAGCATTTT. Encoded protein: CASRQGLQPQHF. The chain couples TRBV28 to TRBJ1-5; the D gene is possibly TRBD1 (5 bases). The germline V gene has CDR1 MDHEN and CDR2 SYDVKM. V was trimmed by 6 bases and J by 7 bases, leaving 10 bases between them. The CDR3 length is 12 residues.

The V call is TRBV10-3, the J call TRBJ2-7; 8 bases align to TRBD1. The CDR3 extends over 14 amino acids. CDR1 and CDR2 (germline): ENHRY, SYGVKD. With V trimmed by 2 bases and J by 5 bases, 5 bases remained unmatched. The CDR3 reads CAISERQGRNEQYF. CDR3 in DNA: TGTGCCATCAGTGAGAGACAGGGGCGCAACGAGCAGTACTTC.

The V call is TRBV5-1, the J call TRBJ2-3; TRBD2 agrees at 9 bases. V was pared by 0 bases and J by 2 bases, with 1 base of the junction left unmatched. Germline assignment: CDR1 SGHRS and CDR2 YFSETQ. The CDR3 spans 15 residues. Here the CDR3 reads CASSLGLADTDTQYF. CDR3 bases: TGCGCCAGCAGCTTGGGACTAGCGGACACAGATACGCAGTATTTT. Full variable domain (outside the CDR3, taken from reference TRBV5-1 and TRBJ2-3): KAGVTQTPRYLIKTRGQQVTLSCSPISGHRSVSWYQQTPGQGLQFLFEYFSETQRNKGNFPGRFSGRQFSNSRSEMNVSTLELGDSALYLCASSLGLADTDTQYFGPGTRLTVL.

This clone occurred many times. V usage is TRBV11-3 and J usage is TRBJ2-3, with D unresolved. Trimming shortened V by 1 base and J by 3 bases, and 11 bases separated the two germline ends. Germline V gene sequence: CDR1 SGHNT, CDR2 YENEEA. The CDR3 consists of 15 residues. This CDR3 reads CASSLVTGSTDTQYF. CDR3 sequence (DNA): TGTGCCAGCAGCTTAGTTACGGGCTCAACAGATACGCAGTATTTT.

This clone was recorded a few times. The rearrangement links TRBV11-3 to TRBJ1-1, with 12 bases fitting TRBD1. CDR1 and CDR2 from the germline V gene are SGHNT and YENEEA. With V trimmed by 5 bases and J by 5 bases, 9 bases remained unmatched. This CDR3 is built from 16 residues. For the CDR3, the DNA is TGTGCCAGCAGCCCGGGGACAGGGGGCAGTCTGACTGAAGCTTTCTTT. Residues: CASSPGTGGSLTEAFF.

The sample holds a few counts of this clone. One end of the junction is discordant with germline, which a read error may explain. CDR3 bases: TGTGCTAGCAGCTCCTTAGCGGGGGCGAAAGAGACCCAGTACTTC. As protein: CASSSLAGAKETQYF. The rearrangement links TRBV11-3 to TRBJ2-5, with 9 bases that match TRBD2. The CDR3 loop spans 15 amino acids. Germline CDR1 is SGHNT and CDR2 is YENEEA.

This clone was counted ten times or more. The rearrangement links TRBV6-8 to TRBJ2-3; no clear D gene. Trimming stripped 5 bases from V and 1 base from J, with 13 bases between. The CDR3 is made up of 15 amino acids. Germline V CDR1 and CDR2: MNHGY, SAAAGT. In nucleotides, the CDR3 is TGTGCCAGCAGTCGGAGACGGAAGGGCACAGATACGCAGTATTTT. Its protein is CASSRRRKGTDTQYF.

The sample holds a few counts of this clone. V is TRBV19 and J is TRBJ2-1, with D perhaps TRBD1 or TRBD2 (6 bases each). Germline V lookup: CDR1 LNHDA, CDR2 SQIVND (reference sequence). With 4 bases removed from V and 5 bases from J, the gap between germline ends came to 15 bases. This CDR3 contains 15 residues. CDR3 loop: CASSTRGGLDNEQFF. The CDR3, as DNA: TGTGCCAGTAGTACCCGTGGGGGGCTCGACAATGAGCAGTTCTTC.

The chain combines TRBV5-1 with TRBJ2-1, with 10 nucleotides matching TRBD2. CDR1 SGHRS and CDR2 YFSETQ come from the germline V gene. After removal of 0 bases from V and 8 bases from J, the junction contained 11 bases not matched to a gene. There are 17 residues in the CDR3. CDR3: CASSLGPSGGASHEQFF. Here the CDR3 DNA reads TGCGCCAGCAGCTTGGGGCCCAGCGGGGGGGCTTCTCATGAGCAGTTCTTC. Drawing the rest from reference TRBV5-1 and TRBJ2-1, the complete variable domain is KAGVTQTPRYLIKTRGQQVTLSCSPISGHRSVSWYQQTPGQGLQFLFEYFSETQRNKGNFPGRFSGRQFSNSRSEMNVSTLELGDSALYLCASSLGPSGGASHEQFFGPGTRLTVL.

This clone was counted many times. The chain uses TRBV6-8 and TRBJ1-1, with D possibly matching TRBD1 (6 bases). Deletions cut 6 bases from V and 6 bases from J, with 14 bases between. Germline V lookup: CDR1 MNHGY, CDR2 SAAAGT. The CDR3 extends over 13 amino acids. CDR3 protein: CASRGYRASEAFF. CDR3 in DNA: TGTGCCAGCAGGGGGTACAGGGCCTCTGAAGCTTTCTTT.

CDR3: CASSQSLLIFPSEAFF. DNA of the CDR3: TGTGCCAGCAGCCAATCACTCCTCATTTTCCCCTCTGAAGCTTTCTTT. The chain is built from TRBV16 and TRBJ1-1; D is unresolved. Between the trimmed V and J ends, which lost 0 bases and 6 bases, there was a span of 17 bases. The CDR3 contains 16 residues. CDR1 and CDR2 (germline): KGHSY, FQNENV.

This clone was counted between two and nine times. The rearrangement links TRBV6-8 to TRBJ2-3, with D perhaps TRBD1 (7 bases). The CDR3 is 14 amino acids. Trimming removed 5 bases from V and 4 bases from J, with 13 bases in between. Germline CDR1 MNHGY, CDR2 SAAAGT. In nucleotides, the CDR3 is TGTGCCAGCAGTAACCAGGGGGGCGCAGATACGCAGTATTTT. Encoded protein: CASSNQGGADTQYF.

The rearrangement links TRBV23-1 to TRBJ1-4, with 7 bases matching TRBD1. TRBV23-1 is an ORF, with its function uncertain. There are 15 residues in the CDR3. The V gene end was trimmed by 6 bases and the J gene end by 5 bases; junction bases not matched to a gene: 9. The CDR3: CASSHGQGGNEKLFF. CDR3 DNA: TGCGCCAGCAGCCACGGACAAGGGGGCAATGAAAAACTGTTTTTT.

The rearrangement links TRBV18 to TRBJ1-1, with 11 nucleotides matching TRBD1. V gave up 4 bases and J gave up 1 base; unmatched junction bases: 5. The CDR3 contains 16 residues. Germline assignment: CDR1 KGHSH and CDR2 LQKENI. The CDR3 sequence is CASSQGQGAGNTEAFF. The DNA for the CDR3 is TGTGCCAGCTCACAAGGACAGGGGGCCGGGAACACTGAAGCTTTCTTT.